This TCR beta chain appears in the sequencing data of a study of blood T cell repertoires in COVID-19. Looking at the study overall: Samples of COVID-19 (acute and convalescent) were obtained from the United States, Italy and Spain.

V was trimmed by 4 bases and J by 3 bases, leaving 16 bases between them. The CDR3 runs 15 residues. From germline, CDR1 is SGHAT and CDR2 FQNNGV. Clones were read by immunoSEQ multiplex PCR, and TCRdb kept only the in-frame ones, dropping some. Of 150,000 or so clones listed, about nine tenths are singletons. The chain combines TRBV11-2 with TRBJ2-7, with D possibly matching TRBD2 (6 bases). The sequence was obtained from a man in his sixties with acute or convalescent COVID-19. The specimen was peripheral blood. The CDR3 bases are TGTGCCAGCAGCTCGCTGTACGGGAGCCACTACGAGCAGTACTTC. It codes for CASSSLYGSHYEQYF. Looking up the rest from reference TRBV11-2 and TRBJ2-7 gives the full variable domain: EAGVAQSPRYKIIEKRQSVAFWCNPISGHATLYWYQQILGQGPKLLIQFQNNGVVDDSQLPKDRFSAERLKGVDSTLKIQPAKLEDSAVYLCASSSLYGSHYEQYFGPGTRLTVT.